The 15 T cell receptor beta chains presented below share a single source sample, sequenced in a study of T cells in Graves' hyperthyroidism and ophthalmopathy (dated by TCRdb to 2018 to 2020). The method behind the library was multiplex PCR. The sequencing machine was an Illumina HiSeq 2000. The TCR beta CDR3 regions were amplified from RNA transcripts. The TCR CDR3 was subjected to a first round of RT-PCR using the HTBI primer set and the Qiagen OneStep RT-PCR kit. The public sequencing data were trimmed at Q25 with fastp and processed into clonotypes with MiXCR by TCRdb, which kept only in-frame beta chains. Each entry merges the rows of one CDR3 protein and shows their most common DNA and genes. Across this sample there are around 600,000 distinct CDR3 sequences, with about a sixth seen only once. The ten largest clones add up to roughly 3.3% of the sample. The sequencing input was blood. The receptor set was obtained from a woman aged 40 to 50 with Graves' ophthalmopathy.

This clonotype was observed many times. This rearrangement joins TRBV12-3 or TRBV12-4 to TRBJ1-5, with a possible D match to TRBD1 (5 bases). This CDR3 spans 12 amino acids. V was pared by 2 bases and J by 11 bases, with 10 bases between. CDR3: CASSLPGLAQHF. DNA of the CDR3: TGTGCCAGCAGTTTACCGGGGCTGGCCCAGCATTTT.

The chain is built from TRBV6-1 and TRBJ2-4; the D call may be TRBD1 or TRBD2 (6 bases each). CDR3 length equals 14 residues. V was clipped by 3 bases and J by 4 bases, with 10 bases between them. The V gene's germline CDR1 is MNHNS and CDR2 SASEGT. CDR3 region: CASSDRGLKNIQYF. CDR3 coding DNA: TGTGCCAGCAGTGACAGGGGACTTAAAAACATTCAGTACTTC.

There are a few counts of this clonotype. The genes are TRBV6-1 and TRBJ2-7; D might be TRBD2 (6 bases). There are 15 residues in the CDR3. Germline V CDR1 and CDR2: MNHNS, SASEGT. V dropped 7 bases and J dropped 1 base, with 17 bases sitting between them. This CDR3 reads CASTSTGLGSYEQYF. The CDR3 coding sequence is TGTGCCAGCACCTCAACGGGACTGGGATCCTACGAGCAGTACTTC.

The V and J genes are TRBV28 and TRBJ2-1; 9 bases line up with TRBD2. The V gene end was trimmed by 6 bases and the J gene end by 6 bases; junction bases not matched to a gene: 12. Per germline, CDR1 MDHEN and CDR2 SYDVKM. The CDR3 totals 16 residues. For the CDR3, the DNA is TGTGCCAGCAGCCGGCTTGTGGGACTAGCATTCAATGAGCAGTTCTTC. Translation gives CASSRLVGLAFNEQFF.

This clonotype was found a few times. The J gene is TRBJ1-1, the V gene TRBV20-1; 7 bases map to TRBD1. Per germline, CDR1 DFQATT and CDR2 SNEGSKA (reference sequence). V lost 1 base, J lost 7 bases, and 6 bases stayed unmatched. The CDR3 runs to 13 residues. The CDR3 loop is CSARVRDSLEAFF. CDR3 DNA sequence: TGCAGTGCTAGAGTAAGGGACAGCCTTGAAGCTTTCTTT.

This clonotype was observed a handful of times. The V gene is TRBV19, the J gene TRBJ1-1; D gene ambiguous. CDR3 length: 15 residues. The V gene lost 1 base and the J gene lost 4 bases, with 13 bases spanning the gap. Looked up from germline, CDR1 is LNHDA and CDR2 is SQIVND (reference sequence). The CDR3 nucleotides read TGTGCCAGTAGTATAGGCTCGGGGTTTGGCACTGAAGCTTTCTTT. This sequence encodes CASSIGSGFGTEAFF.

This chain links TRBV19 with TRBJ2-1; TRBD2 matches 8 bases. Losses at the gene ends were 4 bases for V and 3 bases for J; bases not matched to a gene: 5. The CDR3 has 15 amino acids. Germline values: CDR1 LNHDA, CDR2 SQIVND (reference sequence). CDR3 residues: CASSSLSGGYNEQFF. The CDR3 DNA reads TGTGCCAGTAGTAGTCTGAGCGGGGGCTACAATGAGCAGTTCTTC.

The CDR3 coding sequence is TGCAGTGCTACAGGGACTCCCAATGAGCAGTTCTTC. Its translation: CSATGTPNEQFF. The chain couples TRBV20-1 to TRBJ2-1, with a tentative D call TRBD2 (6 bases). Trimming pared 4 bases from V and 6 bases from J, leaving 10 bases between. Germline CDR1 is DFQATT and CDR2 is SNEGSKA (reference sequence). The CDR3 has 12 amino acids.

This clonotype has ten or more counts. V usage is TRBV30 and J usage is TRBJ1-6, with D possibly matching TRBD1 (5 bases). Germline V CDR1 and CDR2: GTSNPN, SVGIG (reference sequence). This CDR3 region has 13 residues. Trimming removed 4 bases at V and 11 bases at J, with 15 bases between. The chain's CDR3 is CAWTDGGGAPLHF. CDR3 nucleotides: TGTGCCTGGACCGACGGGGGGGGAGCACCCCTCCACTTT. Based on the CDR3 plus reference TRBV30 and TRBJ1-6, the full variable domain is SQTIHQWPATLVQPVGSPLSLECTVEGTSNPNLYWYRQAAGRGLQLLFYSVGIGQISSEVPQNLSASRPQDRQFILSSKKLLLSDSGFYLCAWTDGGGAPLHFGNGTRLTVT.

The CDR3 DNA reads TGCAGTGCGGTGAGGGGGTGGAGTGAGACCCAGTACTTC. Translated, it gives CSAVRGWSETQYF. J is TRBJ2-5 and V is TRBV20-1; possible D gene TRBD1, 6 bases. Germline V lookup: CDR1 DFQATT, CDR2 SNEGSKA (reference sequence). Trimming removed 6 bases from V and 5 bases from J, with 16 bases in between. CDR3 length: 13 amino acids.

The chain links TRBV28 to TRBJ2-3; 10 bases are shared with TRBD2. V shed 3 bases, J shed 5 bases, and the junction held 11 bases outside the gene matches. CDR1 and CDR2 (germline): MDHEN, SYDVKM. There are 17 residues in the CDR3. The CDR3 nucleotides read TGTGCCAGCAGTTTCCAGACTAGCGGGTTAGCCGGAGATACGCAGTATTTT. Translated: CASSFQTSGLAGDTQYF.

Only a few counts were recorded for this clonotype. The chain links TRBV2 to TRBJ2-6; D is unresolved. V lost 3 bases and J 0 bases, leaving 12 bases between the germline ends. The V gene's germline CDR1 is SNHLY and CDR2 FYNNEI. This CDR3 comprises 17 residues. CDR3 in DNA: TGTGCCAGCAGTGATGCTTTGGATTCCTCTGGGGCCAACGTCCTGACTTTC. Protein sequence: CASSDALDSSGANVLTF.

There are a few counts of this clonotype. The chain is built from TRBV5-1 and TRBJ2-5, with 7 bases that match TRBD1. The V gene end was trimmed by 3 bases and the J gene end by 2 bases; junction bases not matched to a gene: 7. Germline V gene data show CDR1 as SGHRS and CDR2 as YFSETQ. There are 15 residues in the CDR3. CDR3 in DNA: TGCGCCAGCAGCTGGATGGGACAGACACAAGAGACCCAGTACTTC. Amino acid sequence: CASSWMGQTQETQYF.

This clonotype was seen many times. The chain joins TRBV6-5 to TRBJ1-2; D is possibly TRBD1 (6 bases). V lost 0 bases, J lost 4 bases, and 12 bases lay in between. This CDR3 has 15 amino acids. Germline V gene data show CDR1 as MNHEY and CDR2 as SVGAGI. CDR3 sequence reads: CASSYSRGASYGYTF. DNA for the CDR3: TGTGCCAGCAGTTACTCGAGGGGGGCCAGCTATGGCTACACCTTC.

V is TRBV28 and J is TRBJ2-5, with 10 bases fitting TRBD1. This CDR3 spans 17 amino acids. The trim removed 5 bases at V and 1 base at J, leaving 10 bases unmatched. Germline lookup yields CDR1 MDHEN and CDR2 SYDVKM. CDR3 in DNA: TGTGCCAGCAGTCCCGGGACAGGGGTAGGATTCCAAGAGACCCAGTACTTC. Protein sequence: CASSPGTGVGFQETQYF.